Sequencing of this T cell receptor beta chain was carried out in a study of identical twins. TCRdb redid the calling of the 5' RACE reads with MiXCR, one entry per CDR3 protein. The repertoire has roughly 690,000 distinct CDR3 sequences, roughly 6% of them found once; the top ten carry roughly 1.8%. The CDR3 has 15 residues. The V gene end was trimmed by 6 bases and the J gene end by 3 bases; junction bases not matched to a gene: 8. In germline, CDR1 is MNHNS, CDR2 SASEGT. This receptor was taken from a man in his late teens or twenties in good health. The sequencing sample was made of naive T cells sorted from blood. The V and J genes are TRBV6-1 and TRBJ2-3; 8 bases agree with TRBD2. The CDR3 DNA reads TGTGCCAGCAGAACAAGCGGGAGTAATACAGATACGCAGTATTTT. This translates into CASRTSGSNTDTQYF.